The entry that follows covers one T cell receptor (beta chain) sequence. The data are from a study of neoadjuvant anti-PD-1 for oral cavity cancer. CDR1 is MNHNY, CDR2 SVGAGI, per germline (reference sequence). Deletions cut 7 bases from V and 3 bases from J, with 15 bases between. The CDR3 totals 14 residues. Profiled with immunoSEQ multiplex PCR; TCRdb holds only in-frame clones, not every one. The sample comprises about 37,000 clones, about 36% of which are singletons, and 15% to 20% rests with the top ten. Time point reported: after neoadjuvant nivolumab, at surgical resection. These newly diagnosed stage II-IVA oral cavity squamous cell carcinoma patients had no prior systemic or radiation treatment.

The gene calls are TRBV6-6 and TRBJ1-1; D uncertain. The sample here was tumor tissue, taken after nivolumab (anti-PD-1) treatment. This TCR was recovered from a person aged 35-79 years with oral cavity squamous cell carcinoma. CDR3 nucleotides: TGTGCCAGCACTAACGTGTGGGAACACACTGAAGCTTTCTTT. Its translation is CASTNVWEHTEAFF.